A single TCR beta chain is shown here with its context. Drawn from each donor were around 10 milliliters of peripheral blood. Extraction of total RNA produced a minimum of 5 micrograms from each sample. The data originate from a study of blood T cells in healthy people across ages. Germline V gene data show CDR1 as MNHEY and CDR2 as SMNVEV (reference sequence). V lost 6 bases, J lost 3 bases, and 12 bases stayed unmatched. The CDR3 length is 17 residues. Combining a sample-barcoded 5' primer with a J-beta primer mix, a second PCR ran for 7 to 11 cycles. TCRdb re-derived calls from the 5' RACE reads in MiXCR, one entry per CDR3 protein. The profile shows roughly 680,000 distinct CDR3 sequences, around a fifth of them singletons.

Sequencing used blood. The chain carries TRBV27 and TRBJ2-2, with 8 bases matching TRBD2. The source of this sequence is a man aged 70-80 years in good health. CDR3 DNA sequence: TGTGCCAGCAGCGATCCCAATCTAGCGGGCGACACCGGGGAGCTGTTTTTT. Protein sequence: CASSDPNLAGDTGELFF.